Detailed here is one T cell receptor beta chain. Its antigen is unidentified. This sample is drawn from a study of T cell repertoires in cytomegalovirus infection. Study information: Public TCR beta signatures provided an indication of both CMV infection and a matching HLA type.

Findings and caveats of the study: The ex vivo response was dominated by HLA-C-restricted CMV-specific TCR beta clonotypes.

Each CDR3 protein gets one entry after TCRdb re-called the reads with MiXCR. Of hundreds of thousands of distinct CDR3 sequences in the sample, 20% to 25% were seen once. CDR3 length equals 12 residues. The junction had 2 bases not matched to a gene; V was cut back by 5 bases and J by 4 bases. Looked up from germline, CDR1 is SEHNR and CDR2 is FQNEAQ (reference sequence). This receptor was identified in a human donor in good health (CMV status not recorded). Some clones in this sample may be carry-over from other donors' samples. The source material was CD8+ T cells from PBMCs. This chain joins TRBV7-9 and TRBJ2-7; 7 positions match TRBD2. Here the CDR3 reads CASSGLGYEQYV. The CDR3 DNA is TGTGCCAGCAGCGGACTAGGGTACGAGCAGTACGTC.